The clone carrying this T cell receptor beta chain appeared many times. Possible read error: a much larger clone is one base away. This sample is drawn from a study of metastatic and nonmetastatic thyroid tumors. Using MiXCR, TCRdb reanalyzed the PCR reads. Of 9,500 to 15,000 clones in the sample, approximately 29% were seen once. Not a single patient had been given any form of treatment at any point before undergoing thyroid surgery. This CDR3 comprises 15 residues. Looked up from germline, CDR1 is LGHDT and CDR2 is YNNKEL (reference sequence). V dropped 4 bases and J dropped 4 bases, with 16 bases sitting between them.

The V gene is TRBV3-1, the J gene TRBJ2-5, with a weak D call TRBD1 (6 bases). The sequence derives from a female donor with papillary thyroid cancer or a benign thyroid nodule (not recorded which). Some clones in this sample may be carry-over from other donors' samples. Sample: tumor tissue. CDR3: CASSLIGDTRETQYF. The CDR3 nucleotides are TGTGCCAGCAGCCTTATAGGGGACACCCGAGAGACCCAGTACTTC.